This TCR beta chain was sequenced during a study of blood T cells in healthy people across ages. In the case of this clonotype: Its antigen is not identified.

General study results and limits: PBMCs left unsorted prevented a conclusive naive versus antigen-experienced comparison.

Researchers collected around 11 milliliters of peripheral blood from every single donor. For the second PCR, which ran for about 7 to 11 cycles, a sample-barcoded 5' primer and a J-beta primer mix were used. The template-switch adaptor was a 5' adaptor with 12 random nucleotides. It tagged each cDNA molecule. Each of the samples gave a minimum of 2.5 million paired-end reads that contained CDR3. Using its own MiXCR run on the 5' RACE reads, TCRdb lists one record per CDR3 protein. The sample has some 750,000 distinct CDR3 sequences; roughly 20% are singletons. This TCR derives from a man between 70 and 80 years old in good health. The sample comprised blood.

CDR3 protein: CASSLALVGEAFF. CDR3 coding DNA: TGTGCCAGCAGCTTAGCCCTCGTTGGTGAAGCTTTCTTT. This rearrangement joins TRBV7-9 to TRBJ1-1; D not certain. The CDR3 totals 13 residues. Germline loops: CDR1 SEHNR, CDR2 FQNEAQ (reference sequence). Trimming took off 0 bases at V and 7 bases at J, with 9 bases between the two ends.